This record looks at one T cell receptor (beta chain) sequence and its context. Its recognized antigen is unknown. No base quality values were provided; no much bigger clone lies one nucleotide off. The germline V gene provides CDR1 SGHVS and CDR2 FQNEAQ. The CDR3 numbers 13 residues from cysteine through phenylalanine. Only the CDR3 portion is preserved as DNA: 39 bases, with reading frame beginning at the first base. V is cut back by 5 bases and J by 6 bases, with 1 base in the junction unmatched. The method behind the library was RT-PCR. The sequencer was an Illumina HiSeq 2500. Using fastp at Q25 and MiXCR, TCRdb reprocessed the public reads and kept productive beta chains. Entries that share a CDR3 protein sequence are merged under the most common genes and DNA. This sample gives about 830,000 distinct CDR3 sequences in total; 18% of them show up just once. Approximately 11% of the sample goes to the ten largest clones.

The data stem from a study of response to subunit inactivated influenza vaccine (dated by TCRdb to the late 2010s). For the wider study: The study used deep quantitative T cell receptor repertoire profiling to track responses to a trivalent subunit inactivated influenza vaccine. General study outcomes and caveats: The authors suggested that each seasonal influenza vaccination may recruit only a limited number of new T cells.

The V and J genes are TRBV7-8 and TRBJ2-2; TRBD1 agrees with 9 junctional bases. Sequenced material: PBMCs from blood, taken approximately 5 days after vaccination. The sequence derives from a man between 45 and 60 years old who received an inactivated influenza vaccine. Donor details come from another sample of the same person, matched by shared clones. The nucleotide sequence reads TGTGCCAGCAGCCGGGACAGGGCCGGGGAGCTGTTTTTT. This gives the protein CASSRDRAGELFF.